A single TCR beta chain is shown here with its context. The antigen is not known. With 6 bases clipped from V and 7 bases from J, the junction kept 11 bases outside the gene matches. This CDR3 has 14 amino acids. Germline V gene lookup returns CDR1 MGHDK and CDR2 SYGVNS. Amplification used 60 Vbeta primers and 13 Jbeta primers. Method: immunoSEQ multiplex PCR; TCRdb's copy keeps in-frame clones and lacks some. The repertoire holds about 95,000 clones, with around 79% as singletons. The data stem from a study of cytomegalovirus exposure and HLA in healthy donors. Study-level findings and limits: In an earlier analysis, about 87% or about 30%: the productive usage of most TCR beta V segments.

This clonotype was obtained from a woman in her 40s in good health and CMV-seronegative. Input material: PBMCs. The chain joins TRBV25-1 to TRBJ2-5; 7 bases map to TRBD1. The CDR3 is CASSLGSSGGTQYF. The CDR3 DNA reads TGTGCCAGCAGCTTGGGGAGCTCAGGGGGGACCCAGTACTTC. Full variable domain (remainder filled in from reference TRBV25-1 and TRBJ2-5): EADIYQTPRYLVIGTGKKITLECSQTMGHDKMYWYQQDPGMELHLIHYSYGVNSTEKGDLSSESTVSRIRTEHFPLTLESARPSHTSQYLCASSLGSSGGTQYFGPGTRLLVL.